This TCR beta chain derives from a study of T cells in women clearing cervical HPV infection. At the level of the study: Case blood drawn at lesion detection; control blood after infection cleared. Case blood was drawn a median approximately 150 days after lesion detection.

A word on this clone: Its antigen is as yet unknown.

Findings and limits, study-wide: Unknown T-cell numbers per sample may underlie the richness differences.

Sequencing used immunoSEQ multiplex PCR; TCRdb keeps in-frame clones, though not all of them. The table counts over 30,000 clones; 1.5% to 2% lies in the top ten. Sequenced sample: blood buffy coat. The sequence was obtained from a woman between 18 and 69 years old with a cervical HPV16 infection that either progressed to CIN3+ or cleared (not recorded which).

This CDR3 is CASSQGTGFDEAFF. The covered CDR3 bases are TGTGCCAGCAGCCAAGGGACAGGGTTTGATGAA. This chain uses TRBV7-6 with TRBJ1-1; the match to TRBD1 covers 9 bases. Coverage ceases 3 residues before the CDR3 finishes, and the germline J gene fills in the end. Trimming removed 5 bases from V and 7 bases from J; junction bases left unmatched: 8. The CDR3 sequence is 14 residues long. The V gene's germline CDR1 is SGHVS and CDR2 FNYEAQ.